This TCR beta chain was recovered during a study of vaccination effects on CD4 cells after COVID-19. General study points: The study enrolled few convalescent patients and sampled no early post-infection timepoints.

When around 10 days of culture had elapsed, CD4+ T cells were isolated. Half the medium was replaced with IL-2 medium on days 3 and 7. The ends were cut back, 2 bases at V and 0 bases at J, with 11 bases in the middle. Germline V gene lookup returns CDR1 MNHEY and CDR2 SVGAGI. The CDR3 totals 16 residues. Profiled with immunoSEQ multiplex PCR; TCRdb holds only in-frame clones, not every one. This repertoire shows 45,000 to 60,000 clones, around 76% found once; its top ten account for approximately 12%. A remark on this clone: The antigen is unknown.

The source is a human donor who had a prior SARS-CoV-2 infection. The V gene is TRBV6-5, the J gene TRBJ2-1; no firm D call. This specimen consisted of CD4+ T cells from PBMCs cultured without peptide, obtained before COVID-19 vaccination. CDR3 amino acids: CASSYQAIPSYNEQFF. CDR3 DNA sequence: TGTGCCAGCAGTTACCAGGCCATCCCCTCCTACAATGAGCAGTTCTTC.